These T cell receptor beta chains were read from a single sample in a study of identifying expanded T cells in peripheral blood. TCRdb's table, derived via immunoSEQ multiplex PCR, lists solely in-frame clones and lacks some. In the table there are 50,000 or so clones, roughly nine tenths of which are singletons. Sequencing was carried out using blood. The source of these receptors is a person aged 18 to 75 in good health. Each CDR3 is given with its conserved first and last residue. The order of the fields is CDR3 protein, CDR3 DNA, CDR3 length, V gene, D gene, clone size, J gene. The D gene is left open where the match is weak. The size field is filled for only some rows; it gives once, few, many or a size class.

CASSRDLSYEQYF TGTGCCAGCAGCCGGGACCTCTCCTACGAGCAGTACTTC 13 TRBV7-2 - - TRBJ2-7
CASSPEGAGLVLFF TGTGCCAGCAGCCCCGAGGGGGCGGGGCTCGTGCTGTTTTTT 14 TRBV7-2 TRBD1 - TRBJ1-4
CASSLSLGQSPYEQYF TGCGCCAGCAGCTTGTCCCTTGGACAGAGCCCCTACGAGCAGTACTTC 16 TRBV5-1 - - TRBJ2-7
CASSSARLVEKLFF TGTGCCAGTAGCTCCGCACGGTTGGTTGAAAAACTGTTTTTT 14 TRBV19 - - TRBJ1-4
CASSVEGHRVSEQYF TGTGCCAGCAGCGTAGAGGGACACAGGGTAAGCGAGCAGTACTTC 15 TRBV9 - once TRBJ2-7
CASREPGLAGARSKNIQYF TGTGCCAGCAGAGAACCGGGACTAGCGGGAGCGCGGTCCAAAAACATTCAGTACTTC 19 TRBV21-1 - - TRBJ2-4
CASSSRDRVASGRNEQFF TGTGCCAGCAGTTCCCGGGACAGGGTCGCTAGCGGGAGGAATGAGCAGTTCTTC 18 TRBV28 TRBD2 - TRBJ2-1
CASSADRGTEAFF TGTGCCAGCAGCGCTGACCGGGGCACTGAAGCTTTCTTT 13 TRBV25-1 - - TRBJ1-1
CASSEESRDTEAFF TGTGCCAGCAGTGAAGAGTCCCGGGACACTGAAGCTTTCTTT 14 TRBV6-1 - once TRBJ1-1
CASNTGGNHEQYF TGTGCCAGCAACACTGGGGGGAACCACGAGCAGTACTTC 13 TRBV19 - - TRBJ2-7
CASSSRSAAGDTEAFF TGCGCCAGCAGCTCTCGGAGCGCTGCTGGGGACACTGAAGCTTTCTTT 16 TRBV5-1 - - TRBJ1-1
CASSLGLMETQYF TGTGCCAGCAGTTTAGGGCTGATGGAGACCCAGTACTTC 13 TRBV27 - - TRBJ2-5
CASSLGRSSGNEQFF TGTGCCAGCAGCCTTGGACGCTCCTCCGGGAATGAGCAGTTCTTC 15 TRBV7-3 - once TRBJ2-1
CASSIGGGRGTEAFF TGTGCCAGTAGTATTGGTGGGGGGCGAGGGACTGAAGCTTTCTTT 15 TRBV19 - - TRBJ1-1
CASSLGFRGGNTEAFF TGCGCCAGCAGCCTGGGATTCAGGGGAGGGAACACTGAAGCTTTCTTT 16 TRBV4-1 - - TRBJ1-1
CASSLVAGGPNEQFF TGTGCCAGCAGCTTAGTGGCGGGAGGTCCGAATGAGCAGTTCTTC 15 TRBV7-3 TRBD2 - TRBJ2-1
CASRPAFSSYNEQFF TGTGCCAGCAGACCAGCGTTTAGCTCCTACAATGAGCAGTTCTTC 15 TRBV6-5 - - TRBJ2-1
CASSPQSTLSSTDTQYF TGTGCCAGCAGCCCCCAGTCGACCTTATCTAGCACAGATACGCAGTATTTT 17 TRBV9 - - TRBJ2-3
CASSYDILTLGYGYTF TGTGCCAGCAGTTACGACATCCTAACCCTCGGCTATGGCTACACCTTC 16 TRBV6-5 - - TRBJ1-2
CASTLDRAVADTQYF TGTGCCAGCACCCTTGACAGGGCAGTGGCAGATACGCAGTATTTT 15 TRBV7-2 TRBD1 - TRBJ2-3
CSVGGTGFTDTQYF TGCAGCGTTGGAGGGACAGGGTTCACAGATACGCAGTATTTT 14 TRBV29-1 TRBD1 - TRBJ2-3
CASETRGGNEQFF TGTGCCAGCGAGACTCGGGGGGGCAATGAGCAGTTCTTC 13 TRBV11-2 TRBD2 - TRBJ2-1
CAWSVGGSKNIQYF TGTGCCTGGAGTGTAGGGGGGTCCAAAAACATTCAGTACTTC 14 TRBV30 - - TRBJ2-4
CASSLEGGGHTGELFF TGTGCCAGCAGCTTGGAGGGCGGGGGCCACACCGGGGAGCTGTTTTTT 16 TRBV5-8 - - TRBJ2-2
CASSLWTGMNTEAFF TGTGCCAGCAGCCTCTGGACAGGCATGAACACTGAAGCTTTCTTT 15 TRBV7-9 TRBD1 - TRBJ1-1
CASKKNTGGSYEQYF TGTGCCAGCAAAAAGAACACAGGGGGATCCTACGAGCAGTACTTC 15 TRBV7-2 TRBD1 - TRBJ2-7
CASSIRQGAYTIYF TGTGCCAGCAGCATCCGACAGGGCGCCTACACCATATATTTT 14 TRBV6-5 TRBD1 - TRBJ1-3
CASRTPGGGGYTF TGTGCCAGCAGGACCCCGGGGGGGGGTGGCTACACCTTC 13 TRBV6-5 - - TRBJ1-2
CASSLNSGNTIYF TGTGCCAGCAGTCTAAATTCTGGAAACACCATATATTTT 13 TRBV6-6 - - TRBJ1-3
CASSPSLGEELFF TGTGCCAGCAGTCCGTCGCTCGGGGAAGAACTGTTTTTT 13 TRBV6-5 - once TRBJ1-4
CASRDDRGGYTF TGTGCCAGCAGGGATGACAGGGGTGGCTACACCTTC 12 TRBV6-6 TRBD1 - TRBJ1-2
CASSEAGDNYGYTF TGTGCCAGCAGTGAAGCTGGGGATAACTATGGCTACACCTTC 14 TRBV6-1 - - TRBJ1-2
CASSIAPAGEQFF TGCGCCAGCAGCATAGCCCCTGCGGGTGAGCAGTTCTTC 13 TRBV5-1 - few TRBJ2-1
CSVELGQRNTGELFF TGCAGCGTTGAGTTAGGACAGAGAAACACCGGGGAGCTGTTTTTT 15 TRBV29-1 - once TRBJ2-2
CASGSTYEQYF TGTGCCAGTGGGTCTACCTACGAGCAGTACTTC 11 TRBV19 - - TRBJ2-7
CASFRGGRVEQFF TGTGCCAGCTTTCGCGGCGGGAGGGTTGAGCAGTTCTTC 13 TRBV6-1 TRBD2 - TRBJ2-1
CASSLDAGFGIQYF TGCGCCAGCAGCTTGGACGCCGGGTTCGGCATTCAGTACTTC 14 TRBV5-1 - - TRBJ2-4
CASRSRDRPNTGELFF TGTGCCAGCAGATCCCGGGACAGGCCGAACACCGGGGAGCTGTTTTTT 16 TRBV28 TRBD1 - TRBJ2-2
CAISEPRGVSGSTDEQFF TGTGCCATCAGTGAGCCCAGGGGGGTTAGCGGGAGTACGGATGAGCAGTTCTTC 18 TRBV10-3 TRBD2 - TRBJ2-1
CASSLRPQGAYEQYF TGTGCCAGCAGCTTGAGACCCCAAGGGGCCTACGAGCAGTACTTC 15 TRBV13 - - TRBJ2-7
CASSLGQGYGYTF TGTGCCAGCAGTTTAGGACAGGGATATGGCTACACCTTC 13 TRBV28 TRBD1 - TRBJ1-2
CASSSGRSTGELFF TGTGCCAGCAGCAGCGGCAGAAGCACCGGGGAGCTGTTTTTT 14 TRBV21-1 - - TRBJ2-2
CASSARAGAPYEQYF TGTGCCAGCAGTGCACGAGCGGGAGCCCCCTACGAGCAGTACTTC 15 TRBV6-4 TRBD2 - TRBJ2-7
CASSKRSYEQYF TGTGCCAGCAGCAAACGTTCCTACGAGCAGTACTTC 12 TRBV21-1 - - TRBJ2-7
CASSHGTVGGTEQFF TGTGCCAGTAGCCATGGGACAGTAGGGGGTACGGAGCAGTTCTTC 15 TRBV19 TRBD1 - TRBJ2-1
CASSLELQETQYF TGTGCCAGCAGTCTAGAGTTACAAGAGACCCAGTACTTC 13 TRBV28 - - TRBJ2-5
CAWSFNRRPTNTIYF TGTGCCTGGAGCTTTAACAGGCGACCGACAAACACCATATATTTT 15 TRBV30 - - TRBJ1-3
CASSEDGGQSFYGYTF TGTGCCAGCAGTGAAGATGGGGGGCAGTCCTTCTATGGCTACACCTTC 16 TRBV6-1 - - TRBJ1-2
CSVALSSAYNEQFF TGCAGCGTTGCTCTCAGCAGCGCCTACAATGAGCAGTTCTTC 14 TRBV29-1 - - TRBJ2-1
CASRSTGTGNTIYF TGTGCCAGCAGGTCAACAGGGACTGGAAACACCATATATTTT 14 TRBV7-8 - - TRBJ1-3
CASSERSGSNNQPQHF TGTGCCAGCAGTGAACGGTCCGGAAGTAACAATCAGCCCCAGCATTTT 16 TRBV6-1 - - TRBJ1-5
CATQRDSYNEQFF TGCGCCACACAGCGGGACTCCTACAATGAGCAGTTCTTC 13 TRBV5-1 TRBD2 - TRBJ2-1
CASSLGYGYTF TGTGCCAGCAGCTTGGGCTATGGCTACACCTTC 11 TRBV5-6 - - TRBJ1-2
CASSLGQSRSYEQYF TGTGCCAGCAGCTTAGGACAGTCTCGCTCCTACGAGCAGTACTTC 15 TRBV13 - once TRBJ2-7
CASSLAAELTEAFF TGTGCCAGCAGCTTAGCGGCAGAGCTCACTGAAGCTTTCTTT 14 TRBV11-2 - - TRBJ1-1